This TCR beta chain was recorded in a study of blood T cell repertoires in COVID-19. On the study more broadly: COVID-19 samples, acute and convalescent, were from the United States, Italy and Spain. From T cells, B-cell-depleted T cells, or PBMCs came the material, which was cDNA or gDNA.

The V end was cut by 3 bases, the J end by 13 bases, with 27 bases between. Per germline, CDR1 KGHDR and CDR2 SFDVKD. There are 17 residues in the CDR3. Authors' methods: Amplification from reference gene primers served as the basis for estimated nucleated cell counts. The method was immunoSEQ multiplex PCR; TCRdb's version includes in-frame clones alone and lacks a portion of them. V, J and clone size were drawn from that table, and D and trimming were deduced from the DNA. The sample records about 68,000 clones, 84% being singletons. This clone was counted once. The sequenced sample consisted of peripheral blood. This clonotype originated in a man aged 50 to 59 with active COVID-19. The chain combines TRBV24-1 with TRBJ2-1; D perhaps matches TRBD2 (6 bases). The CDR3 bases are TGTGCCACCAGTGATAGTGTCCTGGCAGGGAGTACTAGCCCTCAGTTCTTC. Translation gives CATSDSVLAGSTSPQFF.